Listed below are T cell receptor beta chains from one sample, sequenced in a study of CD8+ T cells in alopecia areata. Profiling relied on immunoSEQ multiplex PCR, and the TCRdb table lists in-frame clones only, not all of them. The sample lists some 150,000 clones; approximately 65% were seen once. The specimen was CD8+ T cells sorted from blood. These receptors were obtained from a human donor in good health. CDR3s include the opening cysteine and the closing phenylalanine or tryptophan. Each record gives: J gene, D gene, clone size, V gene, CDR3 protein, CDR3 DNA. D genes are given only for firm matches. Size is stated for part of the rows, as once, few or many counts, or as a class when the clone is expanded.

J: TRBJ1-1; D: NA; size: NA; V: TRBV20-1; CDR3: CSAQIANEAFF; DNA: TGCAGTGCCCAAATCGCGAATGAAGCTTTCTTT
J: TRBJ2-3; D: TRBD2; size: few; V: TRBV4-1; CDR3: CASSQKENLAGVTDTQYF; DNA: TGCGCCAGCAGCCAAAAAGAGAACTTAGCGGGAGTGACAGATACGCAGTATTTT
J: TRBJ1-6; D: TRBD1; size: NA; V: TRBV6-1; CDR3: CASSEWDRANSPLHF; DNA: TGTGCCAGCAGTGAATGGGACAGGGCGAATTCACCCCTCCACTTT
J: TRBJ1-4; D: NA; size: NA; V: TRBV9; CDR3: CASKGENEKLFF; DNA: TGTGCCAGCAAGGGGGAAAATGAAAAACTGTTTTTT
J: TRBJ2-7; D: TRBD1; size: few; V: TRBV6-6; CDR3: CASRVGTGPYEQYF; DNA: TGTGCCAGCCGCGTCGGGACAGGACCCTACGAGCAGTACTTC
J: TRBJ1-4; D: NA; size: once; V: TRBV2; CDR3: CASSDLGNSNEKLFF; DNA: TGTGCCAGCAGTGACTTGGGGAACTCGAATGAAAAACTGTTTTTT
J: TRBJ2-5; D: NA; size: NA; V: TRBV29-1; CDR3: CSVFREGAAQYF; DNA: TGCAGCGTGTTTCGTGAAGGGGCGGCCCAGTACTTC
J: TRBJ2-1; D: NA; size: many; V: TRBV28; CDR3: CASSFPGQGGNEQFF; DNA: TGTGCCAGCAGTTTCCCGGGACAAGGAGGCAATGAGCAGTTCTTC
J: TRBJ2-2; D: TRBD1; size: NA; V: TRBV6-5; CDR3: CASRTLYRGREELFF; DNA: TGTGCCAGCAGAACCCTTTACAGGGGGCGCGAGGAGCTGTTTTTT
J: TRBJ2-5; D: NA; size: NA; V: TRBV27; CDR3: CASSSSGAQETQYF; DNA: TGTGCCAGCAGTTCGTCAGGTGCCCAAGAGACCCAGTACTTC
J: TRBJ2-7; D: NA; size: NA; V: TRBV30; CDR3: CAWRGPDRPYEQYF; DNA: TGTGCCTGGAGGGGACCTGACAGACCCTACGAGCAGTACTTC
J: TRBJ1-5; D: NA; size: NA; V: TRBV19; CDR3: CASSPNRVWNQPQHF; DNA: TGTGCCAGTAGCCCTAACAGGGTTTGGAATCAGCCCCAGCATTTT
J: TRBJ2-2; D: TRBD1; size: few; V: TRBV29-1; CDR3: CSAAGVTGRTGELFF; DNA: TGCAGCGCCGCCGGGGTGACAGGGCGGACCGGGGAGCTGTTTTTT
J: TRBJ2-7; D: NA; size: NA; V: TRBV27; CDR3: CASSSLLDPYEQYF; DNA: TGTGCCAGCAGTTCCCTACTAGACCCCTACGAGCAGTACTTC
J: TRBJ2-3; D: TRBD1; size: NA; V: TRBV6-4; CDR3: CASRAGGLSTDTQYF; DNA: TGTGCCAGCAGGGCAGGGGGCTTAAGCACAGATACGCAGTATTTT
J: TRBJ2-7; D: NA; size: NA; V: TRBV7-9; CDR3: CAGSYRAGAVYEQYF; DNA: TGTGCCGGCAGCTACCGGGCCGGGGCAGTCTACGAGCAGTACTTC
J: TRBJ1-1; D: TRBD1; size: NA; V: TRBV19; CDR3: CASSKRTGLTEAFF; DNA: TGTGCCAGTAGTAAACGGACAGGGTTGACTGAAGCTTTCTTT
J: TRBJ2-7; D: NA; size: NA; V: TRBV11-2; CDR3: CASSFSGTGEQYF; DNA: TGTGCCAGCAGCTTTTCGGGGACCGGCGAGCAGTACTTC
J: TRBJ2-3; D: TRBD1; size: NA; V: TRBV5-1; CDR3: CASRPGTGPGDTQYF; DNA: TGCGCCAGCAGACCCGGGACAGGCCCAGGGGATACGCAGTATTTT
J: TRBJ2-3; D: TRBD2; size: NA; V: TRBV23-1; CDR3: CASSQGVGGRADTSTDTQYF; DNA: TGCGCCAGCAGTCAGGGGGTAGGCGGGAGGGCTGATACTAGCACAGATACGCAGTATTTT
J: TRBJ2-7; D: NA; size: NA; V: TRBV27; CDR3: CASATSEVGEQYF; DNA: TGTGCCAGCGCGACGAGCGAGGTAGGAGAGCAGTACTTC
J: TRBJ2-3; D: NA; size: NA; V: TRBV27; CDR3: CASSTLGTTDTQYF; DNA: TGTGCCAGCAGTACCTTGGGGACTACAGATACGCAGTATTTT